The rows below give T cell receptor beta chains drawn from one sample of a study of blood T cell repertoires in COVID-19. Sequenced by immunoSEQ multiplex PCR; TCRdb stores in-frame clones only, minus some. The repertoire holds approximately 170,000 clones, with roughly four fifths as singletons. Sample: peripheral blood. The receptors originated from a woman in her 70s with COVID-19, enrolled during active disease. The CDR3 runs from the conserved cysteine through the conserved F or W. Fields, in order: J gene, V gene, CDR3 protein.

J: TRBJ2-6; V: TRBV5-4; CDR3: CASRSPSGANVLTF
J: TRBJ2-7; V: TRBV7-2; CDR3: CASSSRGREQYF
J: TRBJ2-1; V: TRBV28; CDR3: CASSIRTGLSYNEQFF
J: TRBJ1-6; V: TRBV5-4; CDR3: CASSPGQVLNSPLHF
J: TRBJ1-3; V: TRBV19; CDR3: CASTIQGLGGNTIYF
J: TRBJ1-5; V: TRBV19; CDR3: CASSITGGAGQPQHF
J: TRBJ1-1; V: TRBV30; CDR3: CAWRGQMNTEAFF
J: TRBJ1-3; V: TRBV5-6; CDR3: CASSLGLGQGSGNTIYF
J: TRBJ1-2; V: TRBV9; CDR3: CASSTGQAAYGYTF
J: TRBJ1-1; V: TRBV18; CDR3: CASSPAGGAGTEAFF
J: TRBJ1-2; V: TRBV7-2; CDR3: CASSLPGGGNYGYTF
J: TRBJ2-3; V: TRBV29-1; CDR3: CSVPDRADTQYF
J: TRBJ1-4; V: TRBV19; CDR3: CASLPRGTNEKLFF
J: TRBJ2-5; V: TRBV18; CDR3: CASTQGLAGEETQYF
J: TRBJ2-1; V: TRBV11-2; CDR3: CASSLALGQRGYNEQFF
J: TRBJ1-5; V: TRBV28; CDR3: CASIPGQALQPQHF
J: TRBJ1-5; V: TRBV2; CDR3: CASSVQGGNQPQHF
J: TRBJ2-1; V: TRBV7-2; CDR3: CASSVMDSLHLFF
J: TRBJ1-4; V: TRBV7-9; CDR3: CASSLTGTAQEKLFF
J: TRBJ2-7; V: TRBV12-3/TRBV12-4; CDR3: CASRGRYEQYF
J: TRBJ2-1; V: TRBV7-2; CDR3: CASRRARGNEQFF
J: TRBJ2-1; V: TRBV10-3; CDR3: CAISGGRDNEQFF
J: TRBJ2-5; V: TRBV18; CDR3: CASSPLQGELETQYF
J: TRBJ2-2; V: TRBV7-6; CDR3: CASSLLAGVANTGELFF
J: TRBJ1-5; V: TRBV6-2/TRBV6-3; CDR3: CASSNQGNQPQHF